The 25 T cell receptor beta chains given below trace back to one sample, sequenced in a study of T cells in women clearing cervical HPV infection (dated by TCRdb to 2016 to 2018). The library was built by means of the immunoSEQ multiplex PCR assay. TCRdb provides this immuneACCESS table in a form limited to in-frame rearrangements. Some clones are lacking; in checked studies, under half of them reflect an unresolved V gene, and why the rest are absent is not known. The table held for this sample gives around 30,000 clones. The ten largest clones add up to roughly 20% of the sample. The source material was blood buffy coat. Receptor source: a woman aged 18 to 75 with a cervical HPV16 infection that either progressed to CIN3+ or cleared (not recorded which).

About this clone itself: The missing CDR3 end, 3 residues past where the read stops, is filled in from the germline J gene. The J gene is TRBJ1-1, the V gene TRBV10-3; D might be TRBD1 (5 bases). From germline, CDR1 is ENHRY and CDR2 SYGVKD. Trimming removed 0 bases at V and 6 bases at J, with 14 bases between. The CDR3 sequence is 15 residues long. CDR3 bases read: TGTGCCATCAGTGAGTCGGAGACCAGGGTCGCTGAA. Translation gives CAISESETRVAE. The CDR3 as a whole reads CAISESETRVAEAFF.

To note about this clone: The read comes to an end 3 residues before the CDR3 does, leaving the germline J gene to fill in the end. V gene TRBV12-5 combines with J gene TRBJ2-2; D uncertain. The CDR3 length is 12 residues. V was shortened by 7 bases and J by 5 bases, with 8 bases between the two germline ends. Looked up from germline, CDR1 is LGHNT and CDR2 is FRNRAP. CDR3 sequence reads: CASAIETGELFF. The covered CDR3 bases are TGTGCTAGTGCAATAGAGACCGGGGAG. The entire variable domain, with the rest obtained from reference TRBV12-5 and TRBJ2-2, is as follows: DARVTQTPRHKVTEMGQEVTMRCQPILGHNTVFWYRQTMMQGLELLAYFRNRAPLDDSGMPKDRFSAEMPDATLATLKIQPSEPRDSAVYFCASAIETGELFFGEGSRLTVL.

As to this clone: The read terminates 3 residues before the CDR3 end, so the remaining end is supplied by the germline J gene. The V and J genes are TRBV18 and TRBJ2-5, with TRBD2 matching 8 bases. Germline CDR1 KGHSH, CDR2 LQKENI. The CDR3 consists of 15 residues. The ends lost 3 bases at V and 2 bases at J; junction bases unmatched: 5. The DNA read from the CDR3 is TGTGCCAGCTCACCCCGGGGGGGAGAACAAGAGACC. As protein: CASSPRGGEQET. Given in full, the CDR3 is CASSPRGGEQETQYF.

Notes on this clone: The read falls 3 residues short of the CDR3 end, and the missing part is taken from the germline J gene. The J gene is TRBJ2-5, the V gene TRBV10-3; D perhaps matches TRBD2 (5 bases). Trimming removed 2 bases at V and 2 bases at J, with 21 bases between. CDR3 length: 18 residues. The germline CDR1 and CDR2 sequences are ENHRY and SYGVKD. Partial CDR3 DNA: TGTGCCATCAGTGAGATAGAGCTAGCAGATATACAACAAGAGACC. This encodes CAISEIELADIQQET. The complete CDR3 sequence is CAISEIELADIQQETQYF.

To note about this clone: The CDR3 is cut off 3 residues early in the read; its end comes from the germline J gene. V and J are TRBV5-1 and TRBJ2-2; 10 positions agree with TRBD2. V shed 5 bases, J shed 4 bases, and the junction held 11 bases outside the gene matches. This CDR3 comprises 17 residues. CDR1 is SGHRS, CDR2 YFSETQ, per germline. Incomplete CDR3 DNA: TGCGCCAGCAGGCGAGCTAGCGGGAGTATTGGCACCGGGGAG. It specifies CASRRASGSIGTGE. In full, the CDR3 is CASRRASGSIGTGELFF.

Notes on this clone: The CDR3 end is not reached by the read, which stops 3 residues before it; the germline J gene fills it in. V and J are TRBV7-9 and TRBJ1-4, with a possible D match to TRBD1 (5 bases). The CDR3 loop spans 14 amino acids. Germline CDR1 is SEHNR and CDR2 is FQNEAQ (reference sequence). The V and J ends lost 5 bases and 8 bases respectively, with 15 bases between them. CDR3 DNA, as far as it was read: TGTGCCAGCAGCCAGGGCCAGGGAGGGGAAAAA. This gives the protein CASSQGQGGEK. The whole CDR3 is CASSQGQGGEKLFF.

Incomplete CDR3 DNA: TGTGCCAGTAGTGACAGACTAGCGGGTCGATCCTCCTACGAG. Translated, it gives CASSDRLAGRSSYE. The entire CDR3 reads CASSDRLAGRSSYEQYF. The V gene is TRBV19, the J gene TRBJ2-7, with 10 bases fitting TRBD2. The read terminates 3 residues ahead of where the CDR3 ends, so the germline J gene completes it. J lost 0 bases, V lost 5 bases, and 10 bases had no gene match. The CDR3 length is 17 residues. Germline-derived CDR1 and CDR2 are LNHDA and SQIVND (reference sequence).

As regards this clone: The DNA ends 3 residues before the CDR3 does, and the rest of the CDR3 is filled in from the germline J gene. The chain is built from TRBV30 and TRBJ2-1, with TRBD2 identical over 9 bases. After removal of 2 bases from V and 8 bases from J, the junction contained 7 bases not matched to a gene. This CDR3 has 14 residues. Germline CDR1 GTSNPN, CDR2 SVGIG (reference sequence). The CDR3 bases that were read are TGTGCCTGGAGTAGGATAGCGGGAGTGGATGAG. This sequence encodes CAWSRIAGVDE. The complete CDR3 protein is CAWSRIAGVDEQFF.

A remark on this clone: With the read ending 3 residues before the CDR3 end, the germline J gene is used to fill in that end. V usage is TRBV7-3 and J usage is TRBJ2-2; D not resolved. V lost 4 bases, J lost 2 bases, and 8 bases lay in between. Germline CDR1 is SGHTA and CDR2 is FQGTGA. The CDR3 contains 14 residues. Here the CDR3 reads CASSSTFNTGELFF. The CDR3 DNA, read in part, is TGTGCCAGCAGCTCGACTTTTAACACCGGGGAG.

CDR3 sequence: CSVVVVGLTYVYEQYF. The CDR3 bases that were read are TGCAGCGTTGTAGTTGTGGGACTAACCTACGTCTACGAG. The chain combines TRBV29-1 with TRBJ2-7, with 7 bases identical to TRBD2. The sequence runs out 3 residues before the end of the CDR3; the remainder is reconstructed from the germline J gene. Germline CDR1 SQVTM, CDR2 ANQGSEA. The CDR3 is 16 amino acids. V dropped 4 bases and J dropped 3; count of bases not matched to a gene: 15.

A remark on this clone: The read finishes 3 residues shy of the CDR3 end, and the germline J gene is used to complete it. This chain joins TRBV18 and TRBJ1-2; perhaps TRBD1 as D (6 bases). Germline V gene data show CDR1 as KGHSH and CDR2 as LQKENI. The CDR3 contains 15 residues. CDR3 in amino acids: CASSRGTSTAGAYTF. CDR3 DNA, as far as it was read: TGTGCCAGCTCACGGGGGACTAGCACCGCAGGGGCC.

On this clone itself: The CDR3 extends 3 residues past the end of the read, so its final part is completed from the germline J gene. V usage is TRBV7-9 and J usage is TRBJ2-7; 8 nucleotides align to TRBD1. J gave up 5 bases and V 3 bases, and 9 bases lay outside the gene matches. The germline gives CDR1 SEHNR, CDR2 FQNEAQ (reference sequence). This CDR3 has 15 residues. The CDR3 protein is CASSLNQGAMDEQYF. CDR3 DNA (partial): TGTGCCAGCAGCTTGAATCAGGGGGCGATGGACGAG.

With regard to this clone: Read sequence stops 3 residues before the CDR3 end, and the germline J gene provides the missing end. The rearrangement joins TRBV18 to TRBJ1-1, with 8 nucleotides matching TRBD1. V lost 4 bases and J lost 6; bases outside the gene matches: 7. There are 14 residues in the CDR3. Germline CDR1 reads KGHSH; CDR2 reads LQKENI. The sequenced CDR3 bases are TGTGCCAGCTCACTAAAACAGGGGGTCGCTGAA. This gives the protein CASSLKQGVAE. The entire CDR3 protein is CASSLKQGVAEAFF.

To note about this clone: The read terminates 3 residues before the CDR3 end, so the remaining end is supplied by the germline J gene. The rearrangement joins TRBV20-1 to TRBJ2-5, with 11 bases aligning to TRBD2. CDR1 is DFQATT, CDR2 SNEGSKA, per germline (reference sequence). Trimming took 2 bases from V and 2 from J; bases not matched to a gene: 10. This CDR3 has 17 amino acids. CDR3 residues: CSARPGRLAGYQETQYF. The part of the CDR3 DNA that was read is TGCAGTGCTAGACCCGGGAGACTAGCGGGATATCAAGAGACC.

As for this clone: Read data end 3 residues before the CDR3 end; the end is taken from the germline J gene. The V call is TRBV18, the J call TRBJ2-7, with 12 bases that match TRBD2. Unmatched junction bases numbered 17, after V lost 6 bases and J lost 2 bases. The germline V gene has CDR1 KGHSH and CDR2 LQKENI. The CDR3 is 19 amino acids. CDR3 protein: CASSPPAGLAGSRPYEQYF. The CDR3 DNA, read in part, is TGTGCCAGCTCCCCCCCCGCCGGACTAGCGGGATCCCGCCCCTACGAG.

This clone is identified as medium-sized from frequency. The CDR3 DNA, read in part, is TGTGCCAGTAGTGGGACAGGCATTTCCTATGGC. It codes for CASSGTGISYG. The entire CDR3 reads CASSGTGISYGYTF. This chain connects TRBV19 to TRBJ1-2; TRBD1 agrees at 8 bases. The read stops 3 residues short of the end of the CDR3; the missing end is completed from the germline J gene. CDR1 is LNHDA, CDR2 SQIVND, per germline (reference sequence). V trimming: 5 bases; J trimming: 4 bases; junction bases outside the gene matches: 6. This CDR3 is 14 amino acids long.

With respect to this clone: The CDR3 end falls 3 residues outside the read, so it is completed with the germline J gene. The rearrangement uses TRBV7-7 and TRBJ2-3; TRBD2 is a possible D gene (6 bases). Germline V gene lookup returns CDR1 SSHAT and CDR2 FNYEAQ (reference sequence). The length of the CDR3 is 13 residues. The part of the CDR3 DNA that was read is TGTGCCAGACCCCGGGACTCCGGTGTGGCG. It translates to CARPRDSGVA. In full, the CDR3 is CARPRDSGVAQYF. The complete variable domain, with remaining parts taken from reference TRBV7-7 and TRBJ2-3, reads GAGVSQSPRYKVTKRGQDVTLRCDPISSHATLYWYQQALGQGPEFLTYFNYEAQPDKSGLPSDRFSAERPEGSISTLTIQRTEQRDSAMYRCARPRDSGVAQYFGPGTRLTVL.

Of note for this clone: The CDR3 end falls 3 residues outside the read, so it is completed with the germline J gene. V gene TRBV5-1 combines with J gene TRBJ1-6, with 8 bases that match TRBD1. From germline, CDR1 is SGHRS and CDR2 YFSETQ. This CDR3 is built from 15 residues. J gave up 7 bases and V 4 bases, and 7 bases lay outside the gene matches. The CDR3 sequence: CASSTTQGGNSPLHF. The sequenced part of the CDR3 DNA is TGCGCCAGCAGCACAACACAGGGGGGGAATTCACCC.

Remarks on this clone: The missing CDR3 end, 3 residues past where the read stops, is filled in from the germline J gene. The chain employs TRBV12-3 or TRBV12-4 and TRBJ2-1, with TRBD2 identical over 10 bases. CDR3 size: 16 residues. After removal of 2 bases from V and 7 bases from J, the junction contained 8 bases not matched to a gene. CDR3 loop: CASSLSASGRFNEQFF. CDR3 DNA, as far as it was read: TGTGCCAGCAGTTTATCCGCTAGCGGGAGATTTAATGAG.

The DNA read from the CDR3 is TGCGCCAGCAGCACAGGACACTACGAG. Protein sequence: CASSTGHYE. The entire CDR3 protein reads CASSTGHYEQYF. The chain uses TRBV5-1 and TRBJ2-7; D is perhaps TRBD1 (5 bases). The observed sequence ends 3 residues before the CDR3 terminus, with the missing tail filled in from the germline J gene. The V end lost 4 bases, the J end lost 3 bases, and 8 bases lay between the germline ends. Germline V gene data show CDR1 as SGHRS and CDR2 as YFSETQ. CDR3 size: 12 residues.

Partial CDR3 DNA: TGTGCCAGCAGTGAAATACCTGGGGCCAACGTG. Its protein product is CASSEIPGANV. The CDR3 reads in full as CASSEIPGANVLFF. The rearrangement links TRBV6-1 to TRBJ2-2, with D possibly being TRBD1 (5 bases). The DNA ends 3 residues before the CDR3 does, and the rest of the CDR3 is filled in from the germline J gene. Germline V lookup: CDR1 MNHNS, CDR2 SASEGT. CDR3 length: 14 residues.

Comments on this clone: The CDR3 end falls 3 residues outside the read, so it is completed with the germline J gene. The rearrangement joins TRBV11-3 to TRBJ2-7; TRBD2 might be the D (6 bases). With 5 bases removed from V and 2 bases from J, the gap between germline ends came to 13 bases. This CDR3 has 14 residues. Germline loops: CDR1 SGHNT, CDR2 YENEEA. The CDR3: CASSPFRRAYEQYF. The CDR3 bases that were read are TGTGCCAGCAGCCCATTCCGGAGGGCCTACGAG.

The sequenced part of the CDR3 DNA is TGCGCCAGCAGCTCCGGGACAGGGGGAGAGACG. Residues: CASSSGTGGET. The complete CDR3 sequence is CASSSGTGGETQYF. J is TRBJ2-3 and V is TRBV5-1; 11 bases map to TRBD1. The read finishes 3 residues shy of the CDR3 end, and the germline J gene is used to complete it. This CDR3 region has 14 residues. Germline-derived CDR1 and CDR2 are SGHRS and YFSETQ.

A remark on this clone: The sequence runs out 3 residues before the end of the CDR3; the remainder is reconstructed from the germline J gene. This sequence joins TRBV18 and TRBJ2-2; TRBD2 matches 9 bases. Germline values: CDR1 KGHSH, CDR2 LQKENI. The length of the CDR3 is 17 residues. Unmatched junction bases numbered 9, after V lost 1 base and J lost 6 bases. This CDR3 is CASSPLLGTSSPGELFF. The CDR3 bases that were read are TGTGCCAGCTCACCACTTCTTGGGACTAGCAGTCCCGGGGAG.

Concerning this clone itself: The CDR3 end is not reached by the read, which stops 3 residues before it; the germline J gene fills it in. The chain couples TRBV29-1 to TRBJ2-5; maybe TRBD2 (5 bases). Germline CDR1 reads SQVTM; CDR2 reads ANQGSEA. CDR3 length equals 16 residues. The V end was cut by 0 bases, the J end by 0 bases, with 14 bases between. The CDR3 bases that were read are TGCAGCGTTGAAGAGGGGTTAGCGACATACCAAGAGACC. Protein: CSVEEGLATYQET. The whole CDR3 region reads CSVEEGLATYQETQYF.